The entry that follows covers one T cell receptor (beta chain) sequence. In the authors' methods: The authors estimated nucleated cell counts from reference gene primer amplification. Clones were read by immunoSEQ multiplex PCR, and TCRdb kept only the in-frame ones, dropping some. The DNA gave D and trimming, while V, J and clone size come from that table. Of some 130,000 clones listed, 70% to 85% are singletons. The data were obtained in a study of blood T cell repertoires in COVID-19. The wider study: Italy, Spain and the United States were the sources of the convalescent and acute COVID-19 samples. Sources were T cells, B-cell-depleted T cells, or PBMCs; the material itself was cDNA or gDNA.

The germline gives CDR1 MDHEN, CDR2 SYDVKM. Trimming took 3 bases from V and 4 from J, leaving 13 bases between them. This CDR3 is built from 15 residues. Sequenced sample: peripheral blood. The chain recombines TRBV28 with TRBJ1-5, with D possibly TRBD1 on 6 matching bases. The receptor was derived from a man in his 60s who had recovered from COVID-19. CDR3 loop: CASSFLTGRNQPQHF. CDR3 DNA sequence: TGTGCCAGCAGTTTCTTGACAGGACGAAATCAGCCCCAGCATTTT.